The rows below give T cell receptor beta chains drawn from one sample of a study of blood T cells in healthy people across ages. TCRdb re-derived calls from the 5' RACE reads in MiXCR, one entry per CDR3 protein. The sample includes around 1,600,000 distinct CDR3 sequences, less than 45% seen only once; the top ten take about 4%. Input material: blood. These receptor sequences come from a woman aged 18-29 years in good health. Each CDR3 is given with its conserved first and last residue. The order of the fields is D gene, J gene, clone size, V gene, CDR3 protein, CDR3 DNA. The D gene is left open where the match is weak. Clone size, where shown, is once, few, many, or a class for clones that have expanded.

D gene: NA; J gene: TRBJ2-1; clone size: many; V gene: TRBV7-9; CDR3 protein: CASSLEQGNYNEQFF; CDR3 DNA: TGTGCCAGCAGCTTAGAACAGGGAAACTACAATGAGCAGTTCTTC
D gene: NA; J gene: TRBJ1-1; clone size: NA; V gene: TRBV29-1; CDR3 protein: CSVVQVLNTEAFF; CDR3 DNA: TGCAGCGTTGTACAGGTCTTGAACACTGAAGCTTTCTTT
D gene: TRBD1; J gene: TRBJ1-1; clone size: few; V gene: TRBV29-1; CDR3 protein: CSVDGQGLTEAFF; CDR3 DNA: TGCAGCGTTGACGGACAGGGTTTGACTGAAGCTTTCTTT
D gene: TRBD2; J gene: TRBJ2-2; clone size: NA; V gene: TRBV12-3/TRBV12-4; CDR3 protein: CASSPRLAGNTGELFF; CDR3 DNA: TGTGCCAGCAGTCCCAGACTAGCGGGGAACACCGGGGAGCTGTTTTTT
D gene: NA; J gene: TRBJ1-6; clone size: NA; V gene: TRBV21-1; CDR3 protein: CASRGAQDNSPLHF; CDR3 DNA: TGTGCCAGCCGGGGGGCGCAAGATAATTCACCCCTCCACTTT
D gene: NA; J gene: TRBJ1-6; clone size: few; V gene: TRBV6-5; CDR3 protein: CASSYTRVINSPLHF; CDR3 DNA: TGTGCCAGCAGTTACACACGCGTCATTAATTCACCCCTCCACTTT
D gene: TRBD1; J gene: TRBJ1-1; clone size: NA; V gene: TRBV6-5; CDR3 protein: CASSPRDRGRNTEAFF; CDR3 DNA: TGTGCCAGCAGTCCCCGGGACAGGGGCAGGAACACTGAAGCTTTCTTT
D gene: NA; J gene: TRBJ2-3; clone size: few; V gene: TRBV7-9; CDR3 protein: CASSLVTDTDTQYF; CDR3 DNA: TGTGCCAGCAGCTTAGTTACAGATACAGATACGCAGTATTTT
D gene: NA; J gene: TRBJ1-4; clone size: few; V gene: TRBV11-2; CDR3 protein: CASSFGRAGATNEKLFF; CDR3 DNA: TGTGCCAGCAGCTTCGGTCGGGCAGGGGCAACTAATGAAAAACTGTTTTTT
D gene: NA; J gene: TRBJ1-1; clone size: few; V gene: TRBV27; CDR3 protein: CASSRATVRNAEAFF; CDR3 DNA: TGTGCCAGCAGTAGGGCGACAGTGCGGAACGCTGAAGCTTTCTTT
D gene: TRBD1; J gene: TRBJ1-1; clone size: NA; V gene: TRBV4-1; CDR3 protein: CASSLGTGITEAFF; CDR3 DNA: TGCGCCAGCAGCCTCGGGACAGGGATCACTGAAGCTTTCTTT
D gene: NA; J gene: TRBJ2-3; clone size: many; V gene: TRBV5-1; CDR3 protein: CASSLGSGTDTQYF; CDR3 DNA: TGCGCCAGCAGCTTGGGGTCGGGAACAGATACGCAGTATTTT
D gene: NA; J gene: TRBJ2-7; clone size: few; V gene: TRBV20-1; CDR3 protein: CSAQTGYEQYF; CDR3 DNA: TGCAGTGCCCAGACAGGATACGAGCAGTACTTC
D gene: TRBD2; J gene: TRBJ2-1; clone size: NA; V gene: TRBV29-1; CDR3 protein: CSVSGERNYNEQFF; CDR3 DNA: TGCAGCGTTAGCGGGGAGCGAAATTACAATGAGCAGTTCTTC
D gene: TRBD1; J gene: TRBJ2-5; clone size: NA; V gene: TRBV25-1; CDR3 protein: CASSAGTGGQETQYF; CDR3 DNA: TGTGCCAGCAGTGCTGGGACAGGGGGCCAAGAGACCCAGTACTTC
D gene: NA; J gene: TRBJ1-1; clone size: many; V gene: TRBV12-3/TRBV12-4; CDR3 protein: CASSLEGVNTEAFF; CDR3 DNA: TGTGCCAGCAGTTTAGAGGGTGTGAACACTGAAGCTTTCTTT
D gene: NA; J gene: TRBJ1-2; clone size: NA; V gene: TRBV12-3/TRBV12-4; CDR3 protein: CASSQPGSGYTF; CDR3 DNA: TGTGCCAGCTCTCAACCGGGGAGTGGCTACACCTTC
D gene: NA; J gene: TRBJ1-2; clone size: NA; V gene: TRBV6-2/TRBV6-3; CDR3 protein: CASTDRRGDYGYTF; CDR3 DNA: TGTGCCAGCACCGACAGAAGGGGCGACTATGGCTACACCTTC
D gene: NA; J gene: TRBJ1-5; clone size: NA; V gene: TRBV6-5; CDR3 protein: CASSYYRDPNQPQHF; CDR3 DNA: TGTGCCAGCAGTTACTACCGGGACCCCAATCAGCCCCAGCATTTT
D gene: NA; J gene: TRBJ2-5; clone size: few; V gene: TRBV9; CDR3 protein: CASSVGYREETQYF; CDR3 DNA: TGTGCCAGCAGCGTGGGCTATCGTGAGGAGACCCAGTACTTC
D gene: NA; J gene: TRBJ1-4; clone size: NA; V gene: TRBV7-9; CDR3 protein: CASSLETGRGKLFF; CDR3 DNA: TGTGCCAGCAGCTTAGAGACAGGTCGAGGTAAACTGTTTTTT
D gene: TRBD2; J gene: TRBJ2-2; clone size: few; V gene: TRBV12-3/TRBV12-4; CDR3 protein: CASSFRGLARNTGELFF; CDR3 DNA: TGTGCCAGCAGTTTTCGGGGACTAGCGAGGAACACCGGGGAGCTGTTTTTT
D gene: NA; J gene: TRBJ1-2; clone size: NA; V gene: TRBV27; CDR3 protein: CASSLSMGDSYGYTF; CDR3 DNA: TGTGCCAGCAGTTTATCGATGGGGGATTCCTATGGCTACACCTTC
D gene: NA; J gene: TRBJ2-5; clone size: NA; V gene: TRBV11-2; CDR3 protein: CASSLGFGAIGIETQYF; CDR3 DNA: TGTGCCAGCAGCTTAGGGTTCGGGGCAATCGGTATTGAGACCCAGTACTTC
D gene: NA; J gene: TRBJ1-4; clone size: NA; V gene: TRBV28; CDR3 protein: CASRFVMGGEKLFF; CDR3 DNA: TGTGCCAGCAGATTCGTCATGGGAGGGGAAAAACTGTTTTTT
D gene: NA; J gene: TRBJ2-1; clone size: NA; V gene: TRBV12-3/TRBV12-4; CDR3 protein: CASTIGPYNEQFF; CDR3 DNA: TGTGCCAGCACCATAGGACCCTACAATGAGCAGTTCTTC
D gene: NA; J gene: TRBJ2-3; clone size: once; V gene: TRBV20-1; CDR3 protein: CSAPKRTLGFTDTQYF; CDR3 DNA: TGCAGTGCACCGAAGAGGACGCTGGGTTTTACAGATACGCAGTATTTT
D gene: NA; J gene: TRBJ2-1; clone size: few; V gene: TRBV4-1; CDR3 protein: CASSQDPARRYNEQFF; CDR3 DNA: TGCGCCAGCAGCCAAGATCCCGCCAGGCGCTACAATGAGCAGTTCTTC
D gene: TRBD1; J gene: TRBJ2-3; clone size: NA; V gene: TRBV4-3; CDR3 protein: CASSQDLTGRRDTQYF; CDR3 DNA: TGCGCCAGCAGCCAAGATTTGACAGGGCGGAGGGATACGCAGTATTTT
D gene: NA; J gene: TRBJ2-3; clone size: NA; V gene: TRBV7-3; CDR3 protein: CASSLGNQDIKDTQYF; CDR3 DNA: TGTGCCAGCAGCTTGGGCAATCAGGATATCAAAGATACGCAGTATTTT
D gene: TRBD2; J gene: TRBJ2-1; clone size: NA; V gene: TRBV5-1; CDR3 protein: CASSVSASGSDQFF; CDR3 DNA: TGCGCCAGCAGCGTGTCGGCTAGCGGGAGTGACCAGTTCTTC
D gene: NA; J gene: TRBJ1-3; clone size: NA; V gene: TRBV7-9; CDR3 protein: CASSSGVRDTIYF; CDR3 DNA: TGTGCCAGCAGCTCTGGGGTGAGAGACACCATATATTTT
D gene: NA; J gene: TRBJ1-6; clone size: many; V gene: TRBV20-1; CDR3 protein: CSARPPGADNSPLHF; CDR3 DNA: TGCAGTGCTAGACCTCCGGGGGCAGATAATTCACCCCTCCACTTT
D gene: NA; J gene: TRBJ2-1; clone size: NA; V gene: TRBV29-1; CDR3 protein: CSGVTVDDVEQFF; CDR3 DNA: TGCAGCGGAGTGACAGTTGACGACGTTGAGCAGTTCTTC
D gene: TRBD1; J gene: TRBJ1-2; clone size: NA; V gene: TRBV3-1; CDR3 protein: CASSQGQGGATGYTF; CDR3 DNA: TGTGCCAGCAGCCAAGGACAGGGGGGAGCCACCGGCTACACCTTC
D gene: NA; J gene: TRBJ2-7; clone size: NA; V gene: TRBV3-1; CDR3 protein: CASSRRTESYNEQYF; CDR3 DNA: TGTGCCAGCAGCCGCCGGACAGAATCCTACAATGAGCAGTACTTC
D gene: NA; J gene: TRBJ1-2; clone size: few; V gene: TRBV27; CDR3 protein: CASSLSSGVGGYTF; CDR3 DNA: TGTGCCAGCAGTTTGTCTTCAGGGGTAGGGGGCTACACCTTC
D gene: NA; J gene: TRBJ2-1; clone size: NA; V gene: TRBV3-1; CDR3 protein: CASSQDYSHYEQFF; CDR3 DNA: TGTGCCAGCAGCCAAGATTACAGTCACTATGAGCAGTTCTTC
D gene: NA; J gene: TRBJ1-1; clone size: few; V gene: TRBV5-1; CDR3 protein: CASSWSGTNTEAFF; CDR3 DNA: TGCGCCAGCAGCTGGAGCGGGACGAACACTGAAGCTTTCTTT
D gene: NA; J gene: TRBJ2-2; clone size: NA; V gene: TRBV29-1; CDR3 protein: CSVVSDYPGELFF; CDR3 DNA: TGCAGCGTTGTCTCGGATTATCCCGGGGAGCTGTTTTTT
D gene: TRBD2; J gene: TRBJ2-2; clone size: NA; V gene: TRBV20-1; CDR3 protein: CSATSGRGTGELFF; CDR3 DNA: TGCAGTGCTACTAGCGGGAGGGGCACCGGGGAGCTGTTTTTT
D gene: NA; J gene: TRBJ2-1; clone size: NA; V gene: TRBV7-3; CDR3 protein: CASSVMGAREQFF; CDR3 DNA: TGTGCCAGCAGCGTCATGGGGGCACGGGAGCAGTTCTTC
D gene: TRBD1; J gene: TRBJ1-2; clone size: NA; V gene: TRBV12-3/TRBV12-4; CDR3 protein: CASSRGGTVYGYTF; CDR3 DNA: TGTGCCAGCAGTCGCGGCGGGACAGTCTATGGCTACACCTTC
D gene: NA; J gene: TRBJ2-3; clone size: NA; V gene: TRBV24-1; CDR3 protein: CATSGPGPSTDTQYF; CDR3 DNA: TGTGCCACCAGTGGACCCGGACCATCCACAGATACGCAGTATTTT
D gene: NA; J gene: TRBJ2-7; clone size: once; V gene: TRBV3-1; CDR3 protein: CASSLYRDIPTYEQYF; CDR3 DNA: TGTGCCAGCAGCCTTTACCGGGACATCCCGACCTACGAGCAGTACTTC
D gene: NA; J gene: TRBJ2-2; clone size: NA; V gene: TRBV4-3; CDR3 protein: CASSQGLNAGELFF; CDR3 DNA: TGCGCCAGCAGCCAGGGGCTGAACGCCGGGGAGCTGTTTTTT
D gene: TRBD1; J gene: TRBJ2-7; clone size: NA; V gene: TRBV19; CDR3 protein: CASNTLPGQGRNEQYF; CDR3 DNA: TGTGCCAGTAATACACTCCCGGGACAGGGCCGCAATGAGCAGTACTTC
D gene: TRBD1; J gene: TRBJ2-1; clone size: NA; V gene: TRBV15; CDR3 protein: CVTSRVDRGRFNEQFF; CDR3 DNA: TGTGTCACCAGCAGAGTGGACAGGGGTAGGTTCAATGAGCAGTTCTTC
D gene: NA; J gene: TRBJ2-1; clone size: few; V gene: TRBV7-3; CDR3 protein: CASSLNSRDKKFF; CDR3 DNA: TGTGCCAGCAGCTTAAATAGCCGGGACAAAAAGTTCTTC
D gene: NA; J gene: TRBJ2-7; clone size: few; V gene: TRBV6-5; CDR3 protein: CASSYGEPSYEQYF; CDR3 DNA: TGTGCCAGCAGTTACGGGGAACCGTCCTACGAGCAGTACTTC
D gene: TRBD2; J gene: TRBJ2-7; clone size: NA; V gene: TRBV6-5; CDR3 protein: CASSYSRLAGLYEQYF; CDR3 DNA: TGTGCCAGCAGTTACAGTCGGCTAGCGGGGCTATACGAGCAGTACTTC
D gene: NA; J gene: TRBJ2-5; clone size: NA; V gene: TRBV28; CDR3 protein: CASSPPGKTQYF; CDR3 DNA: TGTGCCAGCAGTCCCCCCGGGAAGACCCAGTACTTC
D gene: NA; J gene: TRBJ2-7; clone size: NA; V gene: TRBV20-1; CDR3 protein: CSARVREARSYNEQYF; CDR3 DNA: TGCAGTGCTAGAGTACGGGAAGCTCGATCCTACAATGAGCAGTACTTC